The rows below give T cell receptor beta chains drawn from one sample of a study of blood T cell repertoires in COVID-19. Here immunoSEQ multiplex PCR was the method, and the copy in TCRdb shows in-frame clones only, minus some. The repertoire includes fewer than 200,000 clones, more than 80% of them detected once, and 10% to 15% sits in the top ten. Input material: peripheral blood. These receptors all come from a woman aged 80 or over with COVID-19, enrolled during active disease. The CDR3 runs from the conserved cysteine through the conserved F or W. A D gene is named only where the DNA matches it firmly. Clone size, where shown, is once, few, many, or a class for clones that have expanded.

size: few
D: -
J: TRBJ2-7
V: TRBV5-6
CDR3: CASSLWRSYEQYF
DNA: TGTGCCAGCAGCTTATGGAGGTCTTACGAGCAGTACTTC

size: many
D: -
J: TRBJ2-1
V: TRBV12-3/TRBV12-4
CDR3: CASSLLNRVF
DNA: TGTGCCAGCAGTTTACTGAACCGGGTCTTC

size: -
D: TRBD1
J: TRBJ2-1
V: TRBV5-1
CDR3: CASNLGVWGQTNNEQFF
DNA: TGCGCCAGCAATTTGGGTGTGTGGGGACAGACGAACAATGAGCAGTTCTTC

size: -
D: TRBD1
J: TRBJ2-7
V: TRBV27
CDR3: CASSLEGQGYEQYF
DNA: TGTGCCAGCAGTTTAGAGGGACAGGGCTACGAGCAGTACTTC

size: -
D: TRBD1
J: TRBJ2-7
V: TRBV27
CDR3: CASSLFQGDYEQYF
DNA: TGTGCCAGCAGTTTATTCCAGGGGGACTACGAGCAGTACTTC

size: -
D: -
J: TRBJ2-3
V: TRBV3-1/TRBV3-2
CDR3: CASSQGASRPLTDTQYF
DNA: TGTGCCAGCAGCCAAGGGGCCAGCAGACCACTCACAGATACGCAGTATTTT

size: -
D: -
J: TRBJ1-2
V: TRBV6-6
CDR3: CASSSTGPSYTF
DNA: TGTGCCAGCAGCTCCACAGGTCCCAGCTACACCTTC

size: -
D: -
J: TRBJ2-1
V: TRBV7-2
CDR3: CASKLNQGEQFF
DNA: TGTGCCAGCAAGCTAAACCAGGGGGAGCAGTTCTTC

size: once
D: TRBD1
J: TRBJ1-1
V: TRBV7-9
CDR3: CASRFRFAGGDTEAFF
DNA: TGTGCCAGCAGGTTCCGGTTCGCAGGGGGCGACACTGAAGCTTTCTTT

size: -
D: TRBD2
J: TRBJ2-1
V: TRBV7-7
CDR3: CASSRGLAGVNEQFF
DNA: TGTGCTAGCAGCAGGGGACTAGCGGGAGTTAATGAGCAGTTCTTC

size: -
D: -
J: TRBJ2-7
V: TRBV18
CDR3: CASSPGNYEQYF
DNA: TGTGCCAGCTCACCGGGCAACTACGAGCAGTACTTC

size: -
D: -
J: TRBJ1-2
V: TRBV28
CDR3: CASSFPKAGTNYGYTF
DNA: TGTGCCAGCAGTTTTCCCAAGGCGGGTACTAACTATGGCTACACCTTC